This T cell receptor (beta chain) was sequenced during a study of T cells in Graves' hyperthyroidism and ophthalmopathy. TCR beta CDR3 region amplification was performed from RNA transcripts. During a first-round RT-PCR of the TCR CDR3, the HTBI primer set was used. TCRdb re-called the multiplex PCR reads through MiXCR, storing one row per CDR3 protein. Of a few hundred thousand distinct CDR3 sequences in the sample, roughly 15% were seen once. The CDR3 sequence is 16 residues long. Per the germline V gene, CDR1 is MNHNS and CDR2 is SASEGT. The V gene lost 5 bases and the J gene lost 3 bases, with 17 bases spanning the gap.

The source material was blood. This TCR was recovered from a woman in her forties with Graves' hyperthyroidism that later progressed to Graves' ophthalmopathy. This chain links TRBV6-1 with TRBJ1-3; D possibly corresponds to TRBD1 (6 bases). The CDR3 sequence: CASSSHGGAGGNTIYF. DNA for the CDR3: TGTGCCAGCAGTTCCCACGGGGGCGCGGGTGGAAACACCATATATTTT.